These T cell receptor beta chains were read from a single sample in a study of neurological immune-mediated disorders. TCRdb used MiXCR to reprocess the 5' RACE reads, holding one entry per CDR3 protein. The sample includes roughly 80,000 distinct CDR3 sequences, about 9.4% seen only once; the top ten take about 1.8%. Sequencing was performed on PBMCs. Source of these receptors: a man aged 35 to 55 in good health. Each CDR3 is given with its conserved first and last residue. Each record gives: V gene, D gene, J gene, clone size, CDR3 DNA, CDR3 protein. D genes are given only for firm matches. Expanded clones are given a class, and other clones once, few, many or no size at all.

TRBV20-1	TRBD2	TRBJ2-5	many	TGCAGTGCTTTACGCGGGAGTCACCAAGAGACCCAGTACTTC	CSALRGSHQETQYF
TRBV3-1	NA	TRBJ1-4	many	TGTGCCAGCAGCCTTCCGGGACGGGAGAATGAAAAACTGTTTTTT	CASSLPGRENEKLFF
TRBV6-1	NA	TRBJ2-3	many	TGTGCCAGCAGTGAAGAGGCAGCGAGCACAGATACGCAGTATTTT	CASSEEAASTDTQYF
TRBV6-6	NA	TRBJ1-2	NA	TGTGCCAGCGGTTCGGGGTTCTATAGCTACACCTTC	CASGSGFYSYTF
TRBV9	NA	TRBJ1-1	many	TGTGCCAGCAGCGACGGGACAACTGAAGCTTTCTTT	CASSDGTTEAFF
TRBV29-1	NA	TRBJ1-2	many	TGCAGCGCTGGGGGATACTATGGCTACACCTTC	CSAGGYYGYTF
TRBV28	NA	TRBJ1-2	many	TGTGCCAGCAGTAAGGACAGATCTAACTATGGCTACACCTTC	CASSKDRSNYGYTF
TRBV5-1	TRBD1	TRBJ2-1	many	TGCGCCAGCAGCTCCTCGACAGGGAACAATGAGCAGTTCTTC	CASSSSTGNNEQFF
TRBV20-1	TRBD2	TRBJ2-3	NA	TGCAGTGCTAGAAGACTAGCAAGCACAAATACCCAGTATTTT	CSARRLASTNTQYF
TRBV20-1	TRBD1	TRBJ2-1	many	TGCAGTGCTAGACGCGGAACAGGGGGCAGGCAGTTCTTC	CSARRGTGGRQFF
TRBV20-1	NA	TRBJ2-7	NA	TGCAGTGCCAAGGTGGAAGCCGCAGGATGGGTGGACGAGCAGTACTTC	CSAKVEAAGWVDEQYF
TRBV14	NA	TRBJ2-6	many	TGTGCCAGCAGCCAGTCCACCGGGGCCAACGTCCTGACTTTC	CASSQSTGANVLTF
TRBV29-1	NA	TRBJ2-3	many	TGCAGCGTTGCAGGGAGCTACACAGATACGCAGTATTTT	CSVAGSYTDTQYF
TRBV25-1	NA	TRBJ1-5	many	TGTGCCAGCCAACCCCGGGAAGGCAATCAGCCCCAGCATTTT	CASQPREGNQPQHF
TRBV27	NA	TRBJ1-4	many	TGTGCCAGCAGTTTCAGTCAGGGAGGCGAAAAACTGTTTTTT	CASSFSQGGEKLFF
TRBV7-9	NA	TRBJ2-7	many	TGTGCCAGCAGCTCTTCAATCGGTACCGACGAGCAGTACTTC	CASSSSIGTDEQYF
TRBV12-3/TRBV12-4	NA	TRBJ2-6	many	TGTGCCAGCAGTCGATTTCAGGGGGCCAACGTCCTGACTTTC	CASSRFQGANVLTF
TRBV5-1	TRBD2	TRBJ2-1	few	TGCGCCAGCAGTCCTCTAGCGGGAGCTTTTCTTGAGCAGTTCTTC	CASSPLAGAFLEQFF
TRBV20-1	NA	TRBJ1-5	many	TGCAGTGCTAGTAAGATGCTGGTAGGGCCCCAGCATTTT	CSASKMLVGPQHF
TRBV7-3	NA	TRBJ2-1	many	TGTGCCAGCAGCCGAGGGGGATCCCCATACAATGAGCAGTTCTTC	CASSRGGSPYNEQFF
TRBV27	TRBD1	TRBJ1-1	many	TGTGCCAGCTGGCGAGGGGGCGTGAACACTGAAGCTTTCTTT	CASWRGGVNTEAFF
TRBV13	TRBD1	TRBJ2-5	many	TGTGCCAGCAGCTCTAGGTGGACTGGGACAGGGGAGGAGACCCAGTACTTC	CASSSRWTGTGEETQYF
TRBV10-1	TRBD1	TRBJ1-1	many	TGCGCCAGCAGCGGTGACAGGGATGAAGCTTTCTTT	CASSGDRDEAFF
TRBV20-1	TRBD1	TRBJ1-1	many	TGCAGTGCTTACCAAACAGGGGAAATGAACACTGAAGCTTTCTTT	CSAYQTGEMNTEAFF
TRBV6-1	TRBD1	TRBJ1-1	many	TGTGCCAGCAGTGAATTTGGACAGGGGGACACTGAAGCTTTCTTT	CASSEFGQGDTEAFF
TRBV7-9	NA	TRBJ1-1	many	TGTGCCAGCAGCCCCGTTGAGGAGATGAACACTGAAGCTTTCTTT	CASSPVEEMNTEAFF
TRBV10-1	TRBD1	TRBJ1-5	many	TGCGCCAGCAGCTTCAATCGGACAGGGCCCAATCAGCCCCAGCATTTT	CASSFNRTGPNQPQHF
TRBV4-2	TRBD2	TRBJ2-3	few	TGTGCCAGCAGCCAAGAAAGTAGCGGGGTCTCTAGCACAGATACGCAGTATTTT	CASSQESSGVSSTDTQYF
TRBV12-3/TRBV12-4	TRBD2	TRBJ2-2	many	TGTGCCAGCAGTTTAACTAGCGGGAGGGTACGGAACACCGGGGAGCTGTTTTTT	CASSLTSGRVRNTGELFF
TRBV7-9	TRBD1	TRBJ1-2	many	TGTGCCAGCACCCTGGGGACAGTCATCTATGGCTACACCTTC	CASTLGTVIYGYTF
TRBV28	NA	TRBJ2-3	many	TGTGCCAGCGGATTACAACGAACGCAGTATTTT	CASGLQRTQYF
TRBV7-9	TRBD1	TRBJ2-4	many	TGTGCCAGCAGCCCTTTAACAGGGGAGAACATTCAGTACTTC	CASSPLTGENIQYF
TRBV5-1	NA	TRBJ2-1	few	TGCGCCAGCAGCCCATGGGGTCAGTCATACAATGAGCAGTTCTTC	CASSPWGQSYNEQFF
TRBV10-3	NA	TRBJ2-1	many	TGTGCCATCAGTGATCAGGGGCGCGGTGATGAGCAGTTCTTC	CAISDQGRGDEQFF
TRBV20-1	NA	TRBJ1-2	many	TGCAGTGCAACCAAGGGGACACCAGCTACAGGCTACACCTTC	CSATKGTPATGYTF
TRBV29-1	NA	TRBJ2-4	many	TGCAGCGTTGAATGGCAGGGCACCAAAAACATTCAGTACTTC	CSVEWQGTKNIQYF
TRBV7-3	NA	TRBJ2-2	NA	TGTGCCAGCAGCCTCAGTGGAGGGGGCAACACCGGGGAGCTGTTTTTT	CASSLSGGGNTGELFF
TRBV11-2	TRBD1	TRBJ2-7	many	TGTGCCAGCAGCTTCGAACAGGGGGGATACGAGCAGTACTTC	CASSFEQGGYEQYF
TRBV14	NA	TRBJ2-3	many	TGTGCCAGCAGCCAAGCCCTTAACAGGGCCGATACGCAGTATTTT	CASSQALNRADTQYF
TRBV6-5	TRBD1	TRBJ1-1	once	TGTGCCAACACCAAAGGGGAGGGGGCCTACACTGACGCTTTCTTT	CANTKGEGAYTDAFF
TRBV5-1	NA	TRBJ2-5	many	TGCGCCAGCAGCTTGGCCAGACTTGACCAAGAGACCCAGTACTTC	CASSLARLDQETQYF
TRBV7-9	NA	TRBJ1-1	many	TGTGCCAGCAGCTTTGGGCCGGGCACTGAAGCTTTCTTT	CASSFGPGTEAFF
TRBV2	TRBD2	TRBJ2-3	NA	TGTGCCAGCAGTGACAGGCTAGCGGGTGAGAATACGCAGTATTTT	CASSDRLAGENTQYF
TRBV19	NA	TRBJ2-7	few	TGTGCCAGTCGGGCCTCCCCATGGGACTACGAGCAGTACTTC	CASRASPWDYEQYF
TRBV5-1	NA	TRBJ1-1	many	TGCGCCAGCAGGTGGGCAGGGAACACTGAAGCTTTCTTT	CASRWAGNTEAFF
TRBV6-1	NA	TRBJ1-6	many	TGTGCCAGCAGTGAACGTCAGGGAGGATCACCCCTCCACTTT	CASSERQGGSPLHF
TRBV5-1	NA	TRBJ2-2	NA	TGCGCCAGCAGCCTACAGGGTCCTTCCCTCACCGGGGAGCTGTTTTTT	CASSLQGPSLTGELFF
TRBV12-3/TRBV12-4	NA	TRBJ2-3	NA	TGTGCCAGCAGTTTACAAGGGGCGGCAGATACGCAGTATTTT	CASSLQGAADTQYF
TRBV5-4	NA	TRBJ2-1	many	TGTGCCAGCAGCGCTACTAGTAACGAGCAGTTCTTC	CASSATSNEQFF
TRBV20-1	NA	TRBJ1-5	few	TGCAGTCCATACAGGGACGGCGGGCAGCCCCAGCATTTT	CSPYRDGGQPQHF
TRBV9	NA	TRBJ2-5	many	TGTGCCAGCAGCGTAGGGGGCCGCTCCCAAGAGACCCAGTACTTC	CASSVGGRSQETQYF
TRBV7-9	NA	TRBJ1-2	many	TGTGCCAGCAGCTCGACCACTGAGAATCCCTATGGCTACACCTTC	CASSSTTENPYGYTF